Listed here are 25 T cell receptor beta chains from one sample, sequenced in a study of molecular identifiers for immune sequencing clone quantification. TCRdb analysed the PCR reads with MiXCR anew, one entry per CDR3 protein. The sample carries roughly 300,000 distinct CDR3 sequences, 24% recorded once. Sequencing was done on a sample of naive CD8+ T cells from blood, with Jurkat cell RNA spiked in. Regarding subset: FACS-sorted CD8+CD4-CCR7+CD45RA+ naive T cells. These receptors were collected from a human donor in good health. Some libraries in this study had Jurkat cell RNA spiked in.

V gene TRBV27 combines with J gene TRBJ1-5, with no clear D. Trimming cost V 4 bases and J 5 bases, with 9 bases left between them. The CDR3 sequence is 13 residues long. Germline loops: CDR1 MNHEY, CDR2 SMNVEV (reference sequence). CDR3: CASSSMGDQPQHF. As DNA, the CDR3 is TGTGCCAGCAGTTCTATGGGAGATCAGCCCCAGCATTTT.

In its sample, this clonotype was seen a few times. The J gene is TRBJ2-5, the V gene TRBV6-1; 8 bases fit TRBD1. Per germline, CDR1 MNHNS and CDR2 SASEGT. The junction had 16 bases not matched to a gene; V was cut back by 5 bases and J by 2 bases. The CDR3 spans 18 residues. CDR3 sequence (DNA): TGTGCCAGCAGTCATCAGGGGGCCTGGTCGTACCCACAAGAGACCCAGTACTTC. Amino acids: CASSHQGAWSYPQETQYF.

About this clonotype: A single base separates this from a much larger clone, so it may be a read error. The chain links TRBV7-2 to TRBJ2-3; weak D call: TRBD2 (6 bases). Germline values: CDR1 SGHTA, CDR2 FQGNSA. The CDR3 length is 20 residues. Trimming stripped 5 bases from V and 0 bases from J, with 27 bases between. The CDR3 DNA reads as TGTGCCAGCAGCATTAGCCGGGGGATCTTATCCTCTAGAAGCACAGATACGCAGTATTTT. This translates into CASSISRGILSSRSTDTQYF.

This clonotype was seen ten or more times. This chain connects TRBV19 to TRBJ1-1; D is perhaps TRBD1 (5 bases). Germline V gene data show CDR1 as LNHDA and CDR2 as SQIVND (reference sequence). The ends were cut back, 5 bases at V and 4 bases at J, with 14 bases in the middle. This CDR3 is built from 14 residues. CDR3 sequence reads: CASSYQGGVTEAFF. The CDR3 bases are TGTGCCAGTAGTTACCAGGGAGGTGTCACTGAAGCTTTCTTT.

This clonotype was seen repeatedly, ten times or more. The CDR3 bases are TGTGCCAGCAGTAAAGGTGGAGCCGGGGAGCTGTTTTTT. Residues: CASSKGGAGELFF. This chain joins TRBV12-3 or TRBV12-4 and TRBJ2-2, with D hard to call. There are 13 residues in the CDR3. With 5 bases removed from V and 6 bases from J, the gap between germline ends came to 10 bases.

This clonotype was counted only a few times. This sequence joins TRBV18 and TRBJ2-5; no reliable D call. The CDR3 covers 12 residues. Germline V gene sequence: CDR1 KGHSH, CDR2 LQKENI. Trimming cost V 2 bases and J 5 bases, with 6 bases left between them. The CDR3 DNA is TGTGCCAGCTCACCAGCGAGCGAGACCCAGTACTTC. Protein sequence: CASSPASETQYF.

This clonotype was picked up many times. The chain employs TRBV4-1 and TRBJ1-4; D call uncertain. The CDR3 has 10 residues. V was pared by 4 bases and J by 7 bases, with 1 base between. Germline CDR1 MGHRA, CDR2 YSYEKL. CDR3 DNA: TGCGCCAGCAGCCGTGAAAAACTGTTTTTT. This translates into CASSREKLFF.

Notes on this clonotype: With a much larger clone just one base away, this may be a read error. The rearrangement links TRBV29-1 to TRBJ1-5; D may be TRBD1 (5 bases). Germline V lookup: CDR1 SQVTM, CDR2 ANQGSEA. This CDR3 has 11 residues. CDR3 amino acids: CTGGADQPQHF. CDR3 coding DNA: TGCACCGGAGGGGCGGATCAGCCCCAGCATTTT. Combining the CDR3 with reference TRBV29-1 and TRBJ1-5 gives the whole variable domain SAVISQKPSRDICQRGTSLTIQCQVDSQVTMMFWYRQQPGQSLTLIATANQGSEATYESGFVIDKFPISRPNLTFSTLTVSNMSPEDSSIYLCTGGADQPQHFGDGTRLSIL.

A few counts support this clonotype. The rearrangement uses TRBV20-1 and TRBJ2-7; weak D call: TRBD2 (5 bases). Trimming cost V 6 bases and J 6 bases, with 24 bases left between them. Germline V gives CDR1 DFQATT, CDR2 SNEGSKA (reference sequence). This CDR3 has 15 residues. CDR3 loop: CSAPARGLRYTEQYF. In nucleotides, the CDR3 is TGCAGTGCCCCAGCGAGAGGGCTTAGGTATACCGAGCAGTACTTC.

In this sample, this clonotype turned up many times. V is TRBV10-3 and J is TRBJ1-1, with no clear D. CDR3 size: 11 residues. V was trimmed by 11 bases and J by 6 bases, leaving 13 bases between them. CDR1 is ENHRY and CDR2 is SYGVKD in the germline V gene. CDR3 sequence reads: CASKESAEAFF. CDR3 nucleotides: TGTGCCTCAAAGGAGAGCGCTGAAGCTTTCTTT.

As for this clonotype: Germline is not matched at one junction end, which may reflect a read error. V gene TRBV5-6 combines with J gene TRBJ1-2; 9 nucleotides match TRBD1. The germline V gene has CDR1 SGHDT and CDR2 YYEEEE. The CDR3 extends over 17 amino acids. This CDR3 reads CASSLTGTGGASYSYTF. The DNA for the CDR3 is TGTGCCAGCAGCCTCACAGGAACAGGGGGCGCCTCCTATAGCTACACCTTC.

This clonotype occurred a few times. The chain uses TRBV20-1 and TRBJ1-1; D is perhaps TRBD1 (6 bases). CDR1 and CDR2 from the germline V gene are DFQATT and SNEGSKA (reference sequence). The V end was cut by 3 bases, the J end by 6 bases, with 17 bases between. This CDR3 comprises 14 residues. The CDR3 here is CSASTGRLSAEAFF. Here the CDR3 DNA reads TGCAGTGCTAGTACAGGGCGCTTAAGCGCTGAAGCTTTCTTT.

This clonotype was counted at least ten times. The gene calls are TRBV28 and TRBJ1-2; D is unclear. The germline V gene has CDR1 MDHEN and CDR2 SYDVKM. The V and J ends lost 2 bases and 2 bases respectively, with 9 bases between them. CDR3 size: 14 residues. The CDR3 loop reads CASSLGQSNYGYTF. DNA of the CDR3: TGTGCCAGCAGTTTAGGCCAAAGCAACTATGGCTACACCTTC.

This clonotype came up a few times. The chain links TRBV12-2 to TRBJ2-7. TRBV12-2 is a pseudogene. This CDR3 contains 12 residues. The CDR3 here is CASRNHWSEQYF. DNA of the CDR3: TGTGCAAGTCGCAACCATTGGTCCGAGCAGTACTTC.

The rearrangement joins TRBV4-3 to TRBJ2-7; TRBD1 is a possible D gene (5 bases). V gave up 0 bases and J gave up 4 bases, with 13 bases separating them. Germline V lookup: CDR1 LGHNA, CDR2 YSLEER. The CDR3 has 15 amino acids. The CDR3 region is CASSQEPGQEYEQYF. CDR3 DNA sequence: TGCGCCAGCAGCCAAGAGCCAGGGCAAGAATACGAGCAGTACTTC.

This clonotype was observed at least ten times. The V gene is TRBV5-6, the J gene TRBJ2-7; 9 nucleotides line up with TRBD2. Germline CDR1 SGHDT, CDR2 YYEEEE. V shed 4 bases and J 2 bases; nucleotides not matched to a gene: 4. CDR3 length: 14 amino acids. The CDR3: CASSQGLATYEQYF. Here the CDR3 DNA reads TGTGCCAGCAGCCAGGGACTAGCCACCTACGAGCAGTACTTC.

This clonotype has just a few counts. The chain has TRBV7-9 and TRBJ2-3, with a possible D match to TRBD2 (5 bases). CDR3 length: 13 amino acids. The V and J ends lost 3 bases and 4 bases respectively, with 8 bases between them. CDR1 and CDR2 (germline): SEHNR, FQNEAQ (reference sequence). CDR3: CASSFVGADTQYF. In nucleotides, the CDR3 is TGTGCCAGCAGCTTTGTGGGAGCAGATACGCAGTATTTT. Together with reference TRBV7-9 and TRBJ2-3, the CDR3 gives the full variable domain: DTGVSQNPRHKITKRGQNVTFRCDPISEHNRLYWYRQTLGQGPEFLTYFQNEAQLEKSRLLSDRFSAERPKGSFSTLEIQRTEQGDSAMYLCASSFVGADTQYFGPGTRLTVL.

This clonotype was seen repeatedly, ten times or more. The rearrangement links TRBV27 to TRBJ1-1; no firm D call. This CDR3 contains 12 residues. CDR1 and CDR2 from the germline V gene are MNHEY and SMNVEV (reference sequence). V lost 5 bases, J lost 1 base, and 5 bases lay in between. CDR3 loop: CASSGPNTEAFF. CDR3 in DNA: TGTGCCAGCAGTGGACCGAACACTGAAGCTTTCTTT.

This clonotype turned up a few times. The CDR3 reads CASSQRQENYEQYF. CDR3 coding DNA: TGTGCCAGCAGCCAACGGCAGGAGAACTACGAGCAGTACTTC. This chain connects TRBV4-2 to TRBJ2-7; D gene ambiguous. Deletions cut 2 bases from V and 3 bases from J, with 11 bases between. The CDR3 totals 14 residues. The V gene's germline CDR1 is LGHNA and CDR2 YNFKEQ.

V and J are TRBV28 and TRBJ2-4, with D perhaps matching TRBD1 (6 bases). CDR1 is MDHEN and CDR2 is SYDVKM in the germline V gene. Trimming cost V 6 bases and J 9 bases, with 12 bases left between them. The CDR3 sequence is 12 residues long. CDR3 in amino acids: CASSETGIIQYF. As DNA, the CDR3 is TGTGCCAGCAGCGAGACAGGAATCATTCAGTACTTC.

The CDR3 loop reads CASSHSSSYEQYF. Here the CDR3 DNA reads TGTGCCAGCAGTCACAGTTCGAGTTACGAGCAGTACTTC. V is TRBV6-5 and J is TRBJ2-7; D remains unclear. The V end was cut by 5 bases, the J end by 4 bases, with 12 bases between. The CDR3 runs to 13 residues. Germline V gene data show CDR1 as MNHEY and CDR2 as SVGAGI.

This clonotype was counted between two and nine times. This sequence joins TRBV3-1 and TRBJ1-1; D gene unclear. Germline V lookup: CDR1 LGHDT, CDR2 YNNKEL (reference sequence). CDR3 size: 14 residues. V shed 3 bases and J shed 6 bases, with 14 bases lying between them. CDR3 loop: CASSQVPWASEAFF. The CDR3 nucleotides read TGTGCCAGCAGCCAGGTACCCTGGGCCTCTGAAGCTTTCTTT.

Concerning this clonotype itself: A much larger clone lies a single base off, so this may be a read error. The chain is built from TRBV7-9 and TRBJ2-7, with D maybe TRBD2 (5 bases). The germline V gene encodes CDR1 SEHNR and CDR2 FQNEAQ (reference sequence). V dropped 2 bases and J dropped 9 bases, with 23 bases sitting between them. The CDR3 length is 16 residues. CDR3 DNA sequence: TGTGCCAGCAGCTTAAGTCAGGACTCCCCGTCGTGGGTGCAGTACTTC. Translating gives CASSLSQDSPSWVQYF.

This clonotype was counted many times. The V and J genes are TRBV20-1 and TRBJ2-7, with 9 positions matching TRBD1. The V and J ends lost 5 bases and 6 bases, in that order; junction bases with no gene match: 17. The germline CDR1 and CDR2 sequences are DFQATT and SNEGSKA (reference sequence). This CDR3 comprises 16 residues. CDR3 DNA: TGCAGTGCTCTAAGCCGGGACAGGGCTATGGTCTCCGAGCAGTACTTC. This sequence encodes CSALSRDRAMVSEQYF.

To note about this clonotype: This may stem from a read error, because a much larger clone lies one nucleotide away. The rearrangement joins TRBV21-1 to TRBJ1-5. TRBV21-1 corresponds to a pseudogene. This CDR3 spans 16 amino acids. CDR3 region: CASSEEVDGTNQPQHF. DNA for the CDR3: TGTGCCAGCAGCGAAGAAGTAGACGGAACCAATCAGCCCCAGCATTTT.